This T cell receptor beta chain is drawn from a study of radiation and T cells in renal cell carcinoma. Study as a whole: Nephrectomy followed 15 Gy stereotactic body radiation by 4 weeks.

The assay was immunoSEQ multiplex PCR, and TCRdb's table has in-frame clones only and misses some. The sample has 130,000 or so clones; around 78% are singletons. The CDR3 sequence is 13 residues long. Germline V gives CDR1 ENHRY, CDR2 SYGVKD. J gave up 1 base and V 8 bases, and 1 base lay outside the gene matches. Time point defined: baseline pretreatment blood. Sample treatment: 15 Gy SBRT to primary tumor, nephrectomy 4 weeks later. Blood was sampled at baseline, 2 weeks and 4 weeks after SBRT. This renal cell carcinoma was of the clear cell type. The chain couples TRBV10-3 to TRBJ2-7; 11 bases are shared with TRBD2. The receptor's source is a woman aged 50 to 60 with renal cell carcinoma. The sample consisted of blood, taken from a patient whose treatment included radiotherapy and nephrectomy. CDR3 region: CAIGTSGSYEQYF. The CDR3 nucleotides read TGTGCCATCGGGACTAGCGGATCCTACGAGCAGTACTTC.